The subject of this entry is one TCR beta chain. The entry originates in a study of blood T cell repertoires in COVID-19. The CDR3 loop spans 15 amino acids. Germline V gene data show CDR1 as KGHSH and CDR2 as LQKENI. The ends were cut back, 3 bases at V and 1 base at J, with 12 bases in the middle. Clones were sequenced by immunoSEQ multiplex PCR, and TCRdb holds only the in-frame ones, with some missing. Of roughly 200,000 clones in the sample, around nine tenths were seen once. This sequence was found in a man in his sixties with acute or convalescent COVID-19. The rearrangement links TRBV18 to TRBJ1-1; D is unclear. Source material: peripheral blood. The DNA of the CDR3 is TGTGCCAGCTCACCCCGTGGGCAGGAGAACACTGAAGCTTTCTTT. Translated, it gives CASSPRGQENTEAFF. The full variable domain, completed using reference TRBV18 and TRBJ1-1, is NAGVMQNPRHLVRRRGQEARLRCSPMKGHSHVYWYRQLPEEGLKFMVYLQKENIIDESGMPKERFSAEFPKEGPSILRIQQVVRGDSAAYFCASSPRGQENTEAFFGQGTRLTVV.